This T cell receptor beta chain comes out of a study of shared clonotypes between healthy human individuals. Profiled with immunoSEQ multiplex PCR; TCRdb holds only in-frame clones, not every one. The sample consists of more than 2 million clones, around 93% of them appearing once. This clone appeared a few times. Antigen specificity is unknown. Points from the study as a whole: About 5% of naive CD4 clonotypes were shared across four donors.

Germline V gene lookup returns CDR1 SNHLY and CDR2 FYNNEI. The germline V and J ends were trimmed by 0 bases and 5 bases, with 13 bases remaining between them. The CDR3 length is 15 residues. Positively selected for CCR7, the CD45RO-negative cells used as naive CD8 cells excluded terminally differentiated effector memory CD45RA+ cells. Among the donors, all were Caucasian adults who lived in Nashville, Tennessee. The sequenced sample was naive CD8+ T cells from PBMCs. This receptor was identified in a man between 18 and 29 years old in good health. Some clones in this sample may be carry-over from other donors' samples. The V call is TRBV2, the J call TRBJ2-5; TRBD2 is a possible D gene (5 bases). CDR3 region: CASSEAGMSGETQYF. The CDR3 DNA reads as TGTGCCAGCAGTGAAGCGGGCATGTCGGGGGAGACCCAGTACTTC.